This T cell receptor (beta chain) was found in a study of cytomegalovirus exposure and HLA in healthy donors. 60 Vbeta and 13 Jbeta primers were used in PCR. The assay was immunoSEQ multiplex PCR, and TCRdb's table has in-frame clones only and misses some. The sample consists of 170,000 or so clones, roughly 82% of them appearing once. The CDR3 runs to 15 residues. J was trimmed by 0 bases and V by 0 bases; bases with no gene match: 3. CDR1 SGDLS and CDR2 YYNGEE come from the germline V gene. Findings and caveats of the study: In a later analysis, at a false discovery rate of 0.05, over 15,000 TCR beta sequences were associated with HLA alleles. Cytomegalovirus-associated TCR beta chains were listed, numbering some 170. TCR beta sequences reportedly predicted the HLA-A and HLA-B alleles of most subjects accurately. The study found most TCR sequences rare, yet found some public TCRs in many donors.

In the case of this clone: No antigen is known for it.

J is TRBJ2-7 and V is TRBV9; 7 bases map to TRBD2. This clonotype was obtained from a man between 45 and 60 years old in good health and CMV-seropositive. The material sequenced was PBMCs. The CDR3 loop reads CASSVGEGPSYEQYF. As DNA, the CDR3 is TGTGCCAGCAGCGTAGGGGAGGGCCCCTCCTACGAGCAGTACTTC.